The 3 T cell receptor beta chains below come from one sample, sequenced in a study of ipilimumab plus nivolumab after autologous stem cell transplantation. Repertoires were generated with immunoSEQ multiplex PCR, while TCRdb's copy carries only in-frame clones and drops some. Here the sample spans 20,000 or so clones, just under 75% being singletons. The material sequenced was PBMCs, taken in a trial of ipilimumab plus nivolumab as post-transplant consolidation. These receptors originate from a male donor with diffuse large B-cell lymphoma.

The chain's CDR3 is CASSARGSSSYNEQFF. The CDR3 nucleotides read TGTGCCAGCAGCGCCCGAGGCAGCAGCTCCTACAATGAGCAGTTCTTC. The chain recombines TRBV9 with TRBJ2-1; no clear D gene. Germline V gene lookup returns CDR1 SGDLS and CDR2 YYNGEE. Trimming pared 3 bases from V and 0 bases from J, leaving 13 bases between. This CDR3 comprises 16 residues.

The V gene is TRBV9, the J gene TRBJ2-1; D is unclear. The CDR3 covers 12 residues. V dropped 3 bases and J dropped 6 bases, with 7 bases sitting between them. Germline-derived CDR1 and CDR2 are SGDLS and YYNGEE. DNA for the CDR3: TGTGCCAGCAGCGCTCGAGGCAATGAGCAGTTCTTC. It specifies CASSARGNEQFF. The variable domain in full, with the rest retrieved from reference TRBV9 and TRBJ2-1, is DSGVTQTPKHLITATGQRVTLRCSPRSGDLSVYWYQQSLDQGLQFLIQYYNGEERAKGNILERFSAQQFPDLHSELNLSSLELGDSALYFCASSARGNEQFFGPGTRLTVL.

The CDR3 DNA reads as TGTGCCAGCAGCCAGGACCCGTCCAGAGATACGCAGTATTTT. Translating gives CASSQDPSRDTQYF. The V gene is TRBV27, the J gene TRBJ2-3; D call uncertain. The V gene's germline CDR1 is MNHEY and CDR2 SMNVEV (reference sequence). This CDR3 has 14 residues. Trimming stripped 6 bases from V and 5 bases from J, with 15 bases between.